This T cell receptor (beta chain) was obtained from a study of T cells in tuberculosis. As for the study in general: Sequenced TCRs come from CD1B-GMM tetramer-binding T cells.

Clones were read by immunoSEQ multiplex PCR, and TCRdb kept only the in-frame ones, dropping some. The repertoire holds more than 70,000 clones, with roughly 88% as singletons. This CDR3 contains 15 residues. With 3 bases removed from V and 7 bases from J, the gap between germline ends came to 20 bases. CDR1 and CDR2 (germline): SGHNT, YYREEE (reference sequence). Cells were sorted from thawed PBMC rested overnight and stained with GMM-loaded CD1B tetramer, viability dye and anti-CD3. CD1B tetramers were loaded with Rhodococcus equi-derived C32 glucose monomycolate. PBMC for tetramer sorting were first depleted of CD14-expressing monocytes. From each donor, around 100,000 tetramer-negative cells were sorted.

The sequence was obtained from an adult woman with latent tuberculosis. Material for sequencing was CD1b-GMM tetramer-negative cells sorted from PBMCs. The chain recombines TRBV5-4 with TRBJ2-7; maybe TRBD2 (6 bases). The CDR3 spells CASSWGTPMALEQYF. CDR3 DNA: TGTGCCAGCAGCTGGGGGACTCCCATGGCGTTGGAGCAGTACTTC.